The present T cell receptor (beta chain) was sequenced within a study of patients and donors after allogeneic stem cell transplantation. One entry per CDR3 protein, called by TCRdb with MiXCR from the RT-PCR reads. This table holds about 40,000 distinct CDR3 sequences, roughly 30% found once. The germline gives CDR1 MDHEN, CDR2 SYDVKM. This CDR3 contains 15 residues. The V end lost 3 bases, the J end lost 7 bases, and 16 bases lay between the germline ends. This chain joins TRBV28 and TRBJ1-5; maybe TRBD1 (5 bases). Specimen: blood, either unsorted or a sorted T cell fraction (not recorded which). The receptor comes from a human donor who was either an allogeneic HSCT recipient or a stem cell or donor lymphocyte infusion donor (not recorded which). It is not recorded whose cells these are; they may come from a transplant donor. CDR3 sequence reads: CASSFGAGSGQPQHF. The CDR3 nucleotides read TGTGCCAGCAGTTTTGGGGCGGGTAGTGGGCAGCCCCAGCATTTT.